Shown below are 18 T cell receptor beta chains from a single sample sequenced in a study of CXCR3-negative and CXCR3-positive naive CD8 T cells (dated by TCRdb to between 2018 and 2021). Sequencing was carried out with a NextSeq 550. The Human TCR Profiling Kit (MiLaboratory) was used to prepare UMI-labeled 5' RACE TRB cDNA libraries. Through TCRdb reprocessing, the reads give one entry per CDR3 protein sequence; DNA is omitted. In this sample's table one finds tens of thousands of distinct CDR3 sequences. The ten top clones hold about 4.2% of the sample. Sequencing was performed on naive CXCR3- CD8+ T cells from blood. The sample's cell subset or site, from its label and the paper: CD45RO-CCR7+CD27+CD95- naive CD8+ T cells lacking CXCR3 (TNR3-). The receptors were gathered from a human donor in good health. Some clones in this sample may be carry-over from other donors' samples.

The gene calls are TRBV6-5 and TRBJ2-3. The CDR3 totals 13 residues. Germline V gene data show CDR1 as MNHEY and CDR2 as SVGAGI. The CDR3 loop reads CASSYQVANTQYF.

J is TRBJ1-1 and V is TRBV19. CDR3 length equals 14 residues. The germline CDR1 and CDR2 sequences are LNHDA and SQIVND (reference sequence). Here the CDR3 reads CASSISTGNTEAFF.

This rearrangement joins TRBV7-9 to TRBJ1-1; absent DNA, TCRdb's TRBD1 call cannot be checked. Germline lookup yields CDR1 SEHNR and CDR2 FQNEAQ (reference sequence). This CDR3 spans 14 amino acids. CDR3 protein: CASSPTGTTPEAFF.

The chain joins TRBV19 to TRBJ2-1; TCRdb outputs TRBD2, but without DNA this stays unchecked. CDR1 LNHDA and CDR2 SQIVND come from the germline V gene (reference sequence). This CDR3 spans 18 amino acids. CDR3 protein: CASRRWGGGDRAYNEQFF.

The chain has TRBV29-1 and TRBJ1-2. Germline CDR1 reads SQVTM; CDR2 reads ANQGSEA. This CDR3 is built from 11 residues. The CDR3 here is CSVEDPYGYTF. Supplemented by reference TRBV29-1 and TRBJ1-2, the full variable domain reads SAVISQKPSRDICQRGTSLTIQCQVDSQVTMMFWYRQQPGQSLTLIATANQGSEATYESGFVIDKFPISRPNLTFSTLTVSNMSPEDSSIYLCSVEDPYGYTFGSGTRLTVV.

V and J are TRBV14 and TRBJ2-5. CDR1 and CDR2 (germline): SGHDN, FVKESK. The CDR3 loop spans 13 amino acids. The CDR3 reads CASSRSGYETQYF.

The J gene is TRBJ2-5, the V gene TRBV11-2. The length of the CDR3 is 14 residues. Germline V gives CDR1 SGHAT, CDR2 FQNNGV. The CDR3 loop is CASSLVTAQETQYF.

Here the CDR3 reads CSVERGYTGELFF. The chain combines TRBV29-1 with TRBJ2-2; TCRdb gives TRBD2 as the D gene, but with no DNA this cannot be confirmed. The CDR3 loop spans 13 amino acids. Per the germline V gene, CDR1 is SQVTM and CDR2 is ANQGSEA.

The V and J genes are TRBV4-3 and TRBJ1-1; without DNA, the TCRdb call of TRBD1 cannot be checked. CDR1 is LGHNA, CDR2 YSLEER, per germline. CDR3 length equals 15 residues. CDR3 in amino acids: CASSQDAGSNFLAFF.

This chain connects TRBV28 to TRBJ1-5; the D call of TRBD1 rests on TCRdb alone, since no DNA is present to check it. CDR3 size: 16 residues. Germline V gene sequence: CDR1 MDHEN, CDR2 SYDVKM. The CDR3 spells CASSPGTGGGHQPQHF.

The chain employs TRBV4-2 and TRBJ2-7; TCRdb outputs TRBD1, but without DNA this stays unchecked. Germline V gene sequence: CDR1 LGHNA, CDR2 YNFKEQ. CDR3 length equals 15 residues. The CDR3 region is CASSQDKEQGYEQYF.

This chain connects TRBV29-1 to TRBJ2-7; the D call from TCRdb, TRBD1, cannot be confirmed without DNA. CDR1 and CDR2 from the germline V gene are SQVTM and ANQGSEA. This CDR3 contains 12 residues. The CDR3 loop reads CSARDSAYEQYF.

The genes are TRBV4-3 and TRBJ1-5. The CDR3 runs to 15 residues. CDR1 LGHNA and CDR2 YSLEER come from the germline V gene. The CDR3 reads CASSQAAGVNQPQHF.

The rearrangement joins TRBV19 to TRBJ2-3; TCRdb's D call of TRBD1 is untestable without DNA. The CDR3 length is 14 residues. CDR1 LNHDA and CDR2 SQIVND come from the germline V gene (reference sequence). The CDR3 loop is CASSDRDYTDTQYF.

The chain couples TRBV28 to TRBJ2-1. Per the germline V gene, CDR1 is MDHEN and CDR2 is SYDVKM. CDR3 size: 13 residues. The CDR3 here is CASSFITYNEQFF.

This clonotype shows up as medium-sized by frequency. The J gene is TRBJ2-3, the V gene TRBV2; TCRdb's D gene call, TRBD1, goes unchecked for lack of DNA. This CDR3 region has 16 residues. CDR1 and CDR2 (germline): SNHLY, FYNNEI. The CDR3 here is CASSERIWGAADTQYF. The full variable domain, with the rest looked up from reference TRBV2 and TRBJ2-3, is EPEVTQTPSHQVTQMGQEVILRCVPISNHLYFYWYRQILGQKVEFLVSFYNNEISEKSEIFDDQFSVERPDGSNFTLKIRSTKLEDSAMYFCASSERIWGAADTQYFGPGTRLTVL.

V usage is TRBV7-2 and J usage is TRBJ2-3; TCRdb selects TRBD1, and the lack of DNA leaves this call unchecked. Germline V gene data show CDR1 as SGHTA and CDR2 as FQGNSA. The CDR3 is 16 residues long. The CDR3 is CASSDLAGAITDTQYF.

V usage is TRBV3-1 and J usage is TRBJ1-2; no DNA is available, so the TRBD1 call from TCRdb remains unchecked. CDR1 is LGHDT and CDR2 is YNNKEL in the germline V gene (reference sequence). This CDR3 is 17 amino acids long. The CDR3: CASSQVPGDRPSYGYTF.